Listed below are T cell receptor beta chains from one sample, sequenced in a study of blood T cell repertoires in COVID-19. This table comes from immunoSEQ multiplex PCR, and its TCRdb copy is limited to in-frame clones, with some not included. The sample includes roughly 120,000 clones, more than 65% of them seen just once. Sequencing input: peripheral blood. The receptor set was obtained from a woman aged 80 or over with active or convalescent COVID-19. The CDR3 runs from the conserved cysteine through the conserved F or W. D genes are given only for firm matches. Expanded clones get a size class; other rows say once, few or many, or leave the size out.

v_gene	abundance	d_gene	j_gene	CDR3aa	CDR3nt
TRBV27	.	.	TRBJ1-6	CASSSRRESPLHF	TGTGCCAGCAGTTCGCGGCGGGAATCACCCCTCCACTTT
TRBV3-1/TRBV3-2	.	.	TRBJ2-7	CASRAGGGSRYEQYF	TGTGCCAGCAGGGCAGGGGGCGGGAGTAGGTACGAGCAGTACTTC
TRBV18	.	.	TRBJ1-1	CASSPGSDPAGQSAMAFF	TGTGCCAGCTCACCAGGATCCGACCCCGCCGGACAGTCGGCTATGGCTTTCTTT
TRBV7-6	.	TRBD2	TRBJ2-5	CASSSPPGGIGETQYF	TGTGCCAGCAGCTCTCCTCCGGGAGGGATCGGAGAGACCCAGTACTTC
TRBV28	.	TRBD1	TRBJ2-7	CASSFQGDAYEQYF	TGTGCCAGCAGTTTTCAGGGGGACGCCTACGAGCAGTACTTC
TRBV5-1	.	.	TRBJ2-3	CASSLERVDTQYF	TGCGCCAGCAGCTTGGAACGGGTGGATACGCAGTATTTT
TRBV19	.	TRBD2	TRBJ2-7	CASTPGTSGRNEQYF	TGTGCCAGTACCCCCGGGACTAGCGGGAGGAACGAGCAGTACTTC
TRBV6-5	.	.	TRBJ1-1	CASSQGAEAFF	TGTGCCAGCAGCCAGGGCGCTGAAGCTTTCTTT
TRBV4-1	.	TRBD1	TRBJ2-7	CASSQAARGRDEQYF	TGCGCCAGCAGCCAAGCCGCCAGGGGGCGCGACGAGCAGTACTTC
TRBV7-6	.	.	TRBJ1-1	CASSLDWSTEAFF	TGTGCCAGCAGCTTAGATTGGAGCACTGAAGCTTTCTTT
TRBV14	.	TRBD1	TRBJ2-7	CASSQTGGLVDEQYF	TGTGCCAGCAGCCAGACAGGGGGCTTGGTGGACGAGCAGTACTTC
TRBV14	.	.	TRBJ2-2	CASSQVGEWAPNTGELFF	TGTGCCAGCAGCCAAGTAGGGGAATGGGCTCCGAACACCGGGGAGCTGTTTTTT
TRBV7-9	few	.	TRBJ1-1	CASSLLDSNTEAFF	TGTGCCAGCAGCTTACTAGATTCGAACACTGAAGCTTTCTTT
TRBV6-5	.	TRBD1	TRBJ2-5	CASSGTGQETQYF	TGTGCCAGCAGCGGGACAGGGCAAGAGACCCAGTACTTC
TRBV7-9	.	TRBD1	TRBJ1-2	CASSATGTDFGYTF	TGTGCCAGCAGCGCTACCGGGACAGACTTTGGCTACACCTTC
TRBV27	few	.	TRBJ1-2	CASALRGSYGYTF	TGTGCCAGCGCACTCAGGGGTAGCTATGGCTACACCTTC
TRBV5-6	.	.	TRBJ2-5	CASSSSPRETQYF	TGTGCCAGCAGCTCAAGCCCCCGGGAGACCCAGTACTTC
TRBV7-2	once	.	TRBJ2-7	CASSLVGGHDYYEQYF	TGTGCCAGCAGCTTAGTAGGTGGACACGATTACTACGAGCAGTACTTC
TRBV9	.	.	TRBJ2-2	CASSVDPSANTGELFF	TGTGCCAGCAGCGTAGATCCTAGTGCGAACACCGGGGAGCTGTTTTTT
TRBV18	.	TRBD1	TRBJ2-5	CASSPETGEETQYF	TGTGCCAGCTCACCAGAAACAGGGGAAGAGACCCAGTACTTC
TRBV19	.	.	TRBJ2-1	CASAVGAPYNEQFF	TGTGCCAGTGCGGTGGGAGCGCCTTACAATGAGCAGTTCTTC
TRBV5-1	.	.	TRBJ2-3	CASSLLGDADTQYF	TGCGCCAGCAGCTTGTTAGGGGATGCAGATACGCAGTATTTT